This is a list of T cell receptor beta chains from one sample in a study of T cells in Graves' hyperthyroidism and ophthalmopathy. From the multiplex PCR reads, TCRdb called clonotypes with MiXCR, one entry per CDR3 protein. The data show about 300,000 distinct CDR3 sequences, around 13% seen once. Sequencing was carried out using blood. These receptors were obtained from a woman aged 40 to 50 with Graves' hyperthyroidism. Both conserved end residues are part of each CDR3. The D gene is left open where the match is weak. Size tells how often a clone was seen (once, few, many) or the class of an expanded clone, and some rows leave it out.

many TRBJ1-3 NA TRBV30 TGTGCCTGGAGTAGGGTTGGAAACACCATATATTTT CAWSRVGNTIYF
many TRBJ1-5 TRBD1 TRBV2 TGTGCCAGCACCGGGACAGAGGAAAATCAGCCCCAGCATTTT CASTGTEENQPQHF
NA TRBJ2-3 NA TRBV2 TGTGCCAGTACTTGGCGGGATATGGCAGATACGCAGTATTTT CASTWRDMADTQYF
few TRBJ2-3 TRBD2 TRBV4-1 TGCGCCAGCAGCCAAGGGACAGGACGTGCTAGCGGGGGCACAGATACGCAGTATTTT CASSQGTGRASGGTDTQYF
many TRBJ2-7 NA TRBV6-1 TGTGCCAGCAGTGAAGTACAGTTGGCCGAGCAGTACTTC CASSEVQLAEQYF
NA TRBJ1-1 NA TRBV6-1 TGTGCCAGCAGTGAAGCCACCGGGGGGGTCCGGGACAAATCTTTCTTT CASSEATGGVRDKSFF
few TRBJ2-1 NA TRBV9 TGTGCCAGCAGCGTAGTGGAGGCATATGAGCAGTTCTTC CASSVVEAYEQFF
many TRBJ1-2 TRBD1 TRBV7-9 TGTGCCAGCAGCTATACCGGGACAGGGGGTCGCTACACCTTC CASSYTGTGGRYTF
many TRBJ2-3 NA TRBV29-1 TGCAGCGTTGAAATGGACTCTCAGGGAACAGATACGCAGTATTTT CSVEMDSQGTDTQYF
NA TRBJ1-5 TRBD1 TRBV6-1 TGTGCCAGTGCTACAGGGGCCAATCAGCCCCAGCATTTT CASATGANQPQHF
NA TRBJ1-1 NA TRBV18 TGTGCCAGCTCACCAGGTCGGGGACAAGACTTTAATGAAGCTTTCTTT CASSPGRGQDFNEAFF
NA TRBJ2-7 TRBD1 TRBV2 TGTGCCAGCAGCAGACAGGGCGAATTGGACGAGCAGTACTTC CASSRQGELDEQYF
many TRBJ2-1 NA TRBV11-3 TGTGCCAGCAGCTTAAGCGTAGGGGGGCAATTCTTC CASSLSVGGQFF